This T cell receptor beta chain appears in the sequencing data of a study of technical replicates of blood from several donors. There are 15 residues in the CDR3. V trimming: 1 base; J trimming: 8 bases; junction bases outside the gene matches: 7. The V gene's germline CDR1 is MDHEN and CDR2 SYDVKM. Clones were read by immunoSEQ multiplex PCR, and TCRdb kept only the in-frame ones, dropping some. The sample includes 80,000 to 95,000 clones, around 90% of them seen just once. J is TRBJ1-2 and V is TRBV28, with 10 bases lining up with TRBD1. This TCR derives from a human donor in good health. Sequencing was carried out using T cells isolated from PBMCs. The chain's CDR3 is CASSLFGTGEDGYTF. CDR3 coding DNA: TGTGCCAGCAGTTTATTCGGGACAGGGGAGGACGGCTACACCTTC.